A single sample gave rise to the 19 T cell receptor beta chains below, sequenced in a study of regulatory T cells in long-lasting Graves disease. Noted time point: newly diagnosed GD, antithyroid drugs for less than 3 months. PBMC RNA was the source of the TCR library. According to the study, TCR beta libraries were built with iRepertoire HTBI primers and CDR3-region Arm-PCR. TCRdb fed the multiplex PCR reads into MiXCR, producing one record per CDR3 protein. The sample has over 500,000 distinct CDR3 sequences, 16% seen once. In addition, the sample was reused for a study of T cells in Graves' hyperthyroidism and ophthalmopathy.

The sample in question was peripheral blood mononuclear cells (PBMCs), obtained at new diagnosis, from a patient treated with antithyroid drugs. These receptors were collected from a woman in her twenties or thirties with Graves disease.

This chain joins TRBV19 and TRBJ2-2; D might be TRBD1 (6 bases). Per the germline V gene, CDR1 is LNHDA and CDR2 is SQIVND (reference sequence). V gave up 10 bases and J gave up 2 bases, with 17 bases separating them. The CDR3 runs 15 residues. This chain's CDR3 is CATRRDTTNTGELFF. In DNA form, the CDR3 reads TGTGCCACCAGACGGGACACAACAAACACCGGGGAGCTGTTTTTT.

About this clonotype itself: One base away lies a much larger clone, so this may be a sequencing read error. In nucleotides, the CDR3 is TGTGCCATCAGTTACTCGGAGGAGGCGGTCTCACCCCTCCACTTT. Translation: CAISYSEEAVSPLHF. V gene TRBV10-3 combines with J gene TRBJ1-6, with D unresolved. Per the germline V gene, CDR1 is ENHRY and CDR2 is SYGVKD. The CDR3 covers 15 residues. With 5 bases removed from V and 10 bases from J, the gap between germline ends came to 18 bases.

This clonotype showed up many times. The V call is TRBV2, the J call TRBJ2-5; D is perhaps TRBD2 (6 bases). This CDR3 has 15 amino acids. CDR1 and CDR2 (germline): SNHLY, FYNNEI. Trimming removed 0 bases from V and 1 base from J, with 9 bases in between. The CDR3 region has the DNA TGTGCCAGCAGTGAAGCTAGCGGCAGCCAAGAGACCCAGTACTTC. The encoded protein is CASSEASGSQETQYF.

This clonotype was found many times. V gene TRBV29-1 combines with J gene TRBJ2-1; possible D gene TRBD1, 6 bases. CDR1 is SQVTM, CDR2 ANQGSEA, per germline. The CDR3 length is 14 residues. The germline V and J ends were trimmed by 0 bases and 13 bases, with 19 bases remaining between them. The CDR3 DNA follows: TGCAGCGTTGAAGAATACCGACAGGCCTATTCTCAGTTCTTC. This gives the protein CSVEEYRQAYSQFF.

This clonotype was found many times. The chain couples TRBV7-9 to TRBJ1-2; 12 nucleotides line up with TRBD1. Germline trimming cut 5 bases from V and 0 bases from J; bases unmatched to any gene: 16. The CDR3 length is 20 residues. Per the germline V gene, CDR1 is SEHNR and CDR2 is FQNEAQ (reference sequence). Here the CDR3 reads CASSLRESPGQGAPNYGYTF. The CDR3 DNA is TGTGCCAGCAGCCTAAGAGAGTCACCGGGACAGGGGGCACCTAACTATGGCTACACCTTC.

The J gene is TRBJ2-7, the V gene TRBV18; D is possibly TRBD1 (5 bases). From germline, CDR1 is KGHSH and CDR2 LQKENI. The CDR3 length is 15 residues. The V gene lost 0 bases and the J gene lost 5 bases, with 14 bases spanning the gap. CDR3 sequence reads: CASSPPNPGPNEQYF. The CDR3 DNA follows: TGTGCCAGCTCACCACCGAATCCAGGGCCGAACGAGCAGTACTTC.

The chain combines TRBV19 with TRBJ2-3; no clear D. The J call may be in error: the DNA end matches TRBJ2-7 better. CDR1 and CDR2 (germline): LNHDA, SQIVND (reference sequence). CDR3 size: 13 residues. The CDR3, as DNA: TGTGCCAGTAGTACCGAGACCGCCTACGAGCAGTACTTC. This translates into CASSTETAYEQYF.

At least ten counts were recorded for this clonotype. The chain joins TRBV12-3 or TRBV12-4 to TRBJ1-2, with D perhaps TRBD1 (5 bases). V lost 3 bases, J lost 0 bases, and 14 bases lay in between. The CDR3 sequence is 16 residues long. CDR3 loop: CASSLYRSLANYGYTF. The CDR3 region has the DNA TGTGCCAGCAGTTTGTACAGGAGTCTAGCTAACTATGGCTACACCTTC.

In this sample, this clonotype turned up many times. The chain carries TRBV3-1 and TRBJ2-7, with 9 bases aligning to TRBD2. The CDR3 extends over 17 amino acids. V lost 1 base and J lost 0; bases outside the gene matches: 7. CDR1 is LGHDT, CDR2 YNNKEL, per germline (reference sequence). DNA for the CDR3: TGTGCCAGCAGCCAAGGTGCGACTAGCGGCTACTCCTACGAGCAGTACTTC. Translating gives CASSQGATSGYSYEQYF.

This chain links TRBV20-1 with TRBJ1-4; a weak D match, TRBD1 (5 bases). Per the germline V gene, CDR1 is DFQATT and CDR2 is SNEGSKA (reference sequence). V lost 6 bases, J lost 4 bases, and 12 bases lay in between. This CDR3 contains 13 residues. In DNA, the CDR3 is TGCAGTGCGCAGGGACCGTATAATGAAAAACTGTTTTTT. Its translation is CSAQGPYNEKLFF.

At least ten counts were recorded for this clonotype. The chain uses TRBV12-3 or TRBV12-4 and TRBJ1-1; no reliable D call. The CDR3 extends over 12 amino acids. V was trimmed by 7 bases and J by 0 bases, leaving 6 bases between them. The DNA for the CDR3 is TGTGCCAGCATGCAAATGAACACTGAAGCTTTCTTT. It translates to CASMQMNTEAFF.

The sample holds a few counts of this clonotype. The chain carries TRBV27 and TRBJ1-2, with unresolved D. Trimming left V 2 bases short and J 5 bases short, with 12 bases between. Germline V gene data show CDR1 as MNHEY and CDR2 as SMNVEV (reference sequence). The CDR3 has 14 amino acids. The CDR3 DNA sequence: TGTGCCAGCAGTTTAAAGGTTCTGGGGTATGGCTACACCTTC. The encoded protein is CASSLKVLGYGYTF.

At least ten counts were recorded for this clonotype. DNA for the CDR3: TGCAGTGCTGCGGGGACATCAGACTACGAGCAGTACTTC. This codes for CSAAGTSDYEQYF. This chain uses TRBV20-1 with TRBJ2-7; D is perhaps TRBD1 or TRBD2 (6 bases each). V lost 5 bases to trimming and J lost 3 bases, with 14 bases between them. The germline gives CDR1 DFQATT, CDR2 SNEGSKA (reference sequence). The CDR3 extends over 13 amino acids.

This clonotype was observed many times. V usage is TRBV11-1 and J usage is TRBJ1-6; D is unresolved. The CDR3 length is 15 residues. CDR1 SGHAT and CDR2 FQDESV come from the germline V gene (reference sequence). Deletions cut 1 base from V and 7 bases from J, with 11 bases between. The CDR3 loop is CASSLGLSENSPLHF. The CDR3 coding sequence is TGTGCCAGCAGCTTAGGCCTCTCGGAGAATTCACCCCTCCACTTT.

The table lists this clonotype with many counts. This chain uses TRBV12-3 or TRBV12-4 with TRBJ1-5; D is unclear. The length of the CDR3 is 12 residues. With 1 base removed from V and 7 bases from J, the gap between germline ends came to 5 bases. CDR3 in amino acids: CASSLVKQPQHF. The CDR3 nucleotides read TGTGCCAGCAGTTTAGTAAAGCAGCCCCAGCATTTT.

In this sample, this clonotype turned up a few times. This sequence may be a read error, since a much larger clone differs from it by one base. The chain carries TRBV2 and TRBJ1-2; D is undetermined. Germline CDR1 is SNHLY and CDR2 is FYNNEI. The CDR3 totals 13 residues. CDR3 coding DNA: TGTGCCAGCAGTGGGAATCACTTGGGTGGCTACGCCTTC. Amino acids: CASSGNHLGGYAF.

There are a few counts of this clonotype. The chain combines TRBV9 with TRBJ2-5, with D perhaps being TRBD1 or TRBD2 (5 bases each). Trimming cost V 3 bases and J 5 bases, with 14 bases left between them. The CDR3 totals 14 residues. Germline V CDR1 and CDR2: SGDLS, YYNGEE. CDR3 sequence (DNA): TGTGCCAGCAGCGAGAGTACAGGCGGGGAGACCCAGTACTTC. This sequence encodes CASSESTGGETQYF.

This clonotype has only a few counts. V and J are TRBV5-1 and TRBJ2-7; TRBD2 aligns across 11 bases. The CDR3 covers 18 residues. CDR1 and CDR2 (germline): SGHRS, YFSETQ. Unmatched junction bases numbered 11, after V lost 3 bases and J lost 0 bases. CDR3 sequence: CASSWVAGGGSLSYEQYF. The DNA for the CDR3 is TGCGCCAGCAGCTGGGTAGCGGGGGGGGGCTCCCTCTCCTACGAGCAGTACTTC.

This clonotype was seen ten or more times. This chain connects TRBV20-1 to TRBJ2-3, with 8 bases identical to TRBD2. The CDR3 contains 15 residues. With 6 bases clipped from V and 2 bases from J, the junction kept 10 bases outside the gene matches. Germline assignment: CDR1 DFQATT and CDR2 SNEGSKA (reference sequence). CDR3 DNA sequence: TGCAGTGCCCATCTGGCGGGAGGTCCCACAGATACGCAGTATTTT. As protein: CSAHLAGGPTDTQYF.